Listed here are 16 T cell receptor beta chains from one sample, sequenced in a study of blood T cell repertoires in COVID-19 (dated by TCRdb to 2020 to 2021). Libraries came from the immunoSEQ multiplex PCR assay. This immuneACCESS table, as held by TCRdb, lists in-frame sequences with V and J called but not all clones. Of the missing ones, under half trace to an unresolved V gene in checked studies; the others have no known cause. The sample records 350,000 to 400,000 clones, approximately 90% of which are singletons. Roughly 0.9% of the sample goes to the ten largest clones. The source material was PBMCs or T cells enriched from blood (not recorded which). The receptor set was obtained from a woman aged 40 to 50 who had been exposed to COVID-19.

This clone was counted between two and nine times. V usage is TRBV19 and J usage is TRBJ2-1; tentatively, D is TRBD2 (6 bases). Trimming pared 6 bases from V and 7 bases from J, leaving 16 bases between. Germline V lookup: CDR1 LNHDA, CDR2 SQIVND (reference sequence). The CDR3 is made up of 14 amino acids. CDR3 in DNA: TGTGCCAGTAGCGAATCCGGGACTCTTAATGAGCAGTTCTTC. Protein: CASSESGTLNEQFF.

The chain has TRBV30 and TRBJ1-3; D not resolved. Germline V gene data show CDR1 as GTSNPN and CDR2 as SVGIG (reference sequence). This CDR3 region has 12 residues. The germline V and J ends were trimmed by 1 base and 3 bases, with 4 bases remaining between them. The CDR3 here is CAWSARGNTIYF. The CDR3 DNA is TGTGCCTGGAGTGCCCGTGGAAACACCATATATTTT.

The chain carries TRBV30 and TRBJ1-3, with D perhaps TRBD1 (6 bases). The CDR3 is 15 amino acids. From germline, CDR1 is GTSNPN and CDR2 SVGIG (reference sequence). V gave up 4 bases and J gave up 2 bases, with 15 bases separating them. The CDR3 is CAWKLSYRAGNTIYF. DNA for the CDR3: TGTGCCTGGAAGCTTTCTTACAGGGCTGGAAACACCATATATTTT.

V usage is TRBV18 and J usage is TRBJ2-1; 8 bases map to TRBD2. V dropped 1 base and J dropped 7; count of bases not matched to a gene: 6. The CDR3 is made up of 15 amino acids. From germline, CDR1 is KGHSH and CDR2 LQKENI. The CDR3 loop is CASSPRREGSNEQFF. The CDR3 region has the DNA TGTGCCAGCTCACCACGCCGGGAGGGGTCGAATGAGCAGTTCTTC.

This chain uses TRBV18 with TRBJ2-7, with TRBD1 matching over 10 bases. The CDR3 contains 15 residues. The germline gives CDR1 KGHSH, CDR2 LQKENI. V shed 6 bases and J 2 bases; nucleotides not matched to a gene: 7. CDR3 DNA: TGTGCCAGCTCGCGGGGACAGGGGATGGCCTACGAGCAGTACTTC. Its protein product is CASSRGQGMAYEQYF.

This chain links TRBV19 with TRBJ2-2, with a possible D match to TRBD1 (5 bases). Trimming took 6 bases from V and 0 from J, leaving 8 bases between them. This CDR3 has 14 amino acids. The germline CDR1 and CDR2 sequences are LNHDA and SQIVND (reference sequence). CDR3 sequence reads: CASRRTTNTGELFF. Written as DNA, the CDR3 is TGTGCCAGTAGAAGGACAACGAACACCGGGGAGCTGTTTTTT. Full variable domain (missing parts from reference TRBV19 and TRBJ2-2): DGGITQSPKYLFRKEGQNVTLSCEQNLNHDAMYWYRQDPGQGLRLIYYSQIVNDFQKGDIAEGYSVSREKKESFPLTVTSAQKNPTAFYLCASRRTTNTGELFFGEGSRLTVL.

This sequence joins TRBV18 and TRBJ2-2; no reliable D call. This CDR3 has 14 residues. Trimming took off 0 bases at V and 8 bases at J, with 10 bases between the two ends. CDR1 is KGHSH, CDR2 LQKENI, per germline. Here the CDR3 reads CASSPPAGRGELFF. In nucleotides, the CDR3 is TGTGCCAGCTCACCACCCGCAGGTAGAGGGGAGCTGTTTTTT.

The chain couples TRBV6-5 to TRBJ2-3; 7 bases are shared with TRBD2. This CDR3 comprises 15 residues. Germline V gene sequence: CDR1 MNHEY, CDR2 SVGAGI. V shed 2 bases, J shed 6 bases, and the junction held 8 bases outside the gene matches. DNA for the CDR3: TGTGCCAGCAGTTACGGTACAGCGGGAAGGGATACGCAGTATTTT. Translated, it gives CASSYGTAGRDTQYF.

The chain carries TRBV11-2 and TRBJ1-1; 9 positions match TRBD1. Trimming took 4 bases from V and 1 from J; bases not matched to a gene: 7. The germline gives CDR1 SGHAT, CDR2 FQNNGV. The CDR3 contains 16 residues. The DNA of the CDR3 is TGTGCCAGCAGCTCACCGGGACAGGGACCGAACACTGAAGCTTTCTTT. Translating it yields CASSSPGQGPNTEAFF.

The rearrangement joins TRBV3-1 (or the pseudogene TRBV3-2) to TRBJ2-3; 7 positions agree with TRBD1. V gave up 11 bases and J gave up 5 bases; unmatched junction bases: 13. Germline V gives CDR1 LGHDT, CDR2 YNNKEL (reference sequence). The CDR3 has 14 residues. The CDR3 region has the DNA TGTGCCGGCGTAGCGACAGGGAGATTAGATACGCAGTATTTT. This codes for CAGVATGRLDTQYF.

The chain carries TRBV29-1 and TRBJ1-2; 9 bases are a match to TRBD1. The CDR3 is 16 residues long. J was trimmed by 5 bases and V by 0 bases; bases with no gene match: 10. Germline lookup yields CDR1 SQVTM and CDR2 ANQGSEA. The chain's CDR3 is CSVEDRAGQGLYGYTF. CDR3 nucleotides: TGCAGCGTTGAAGATCGGGCGGGACAGGGACTTTATGGCTACACCTTC.

The V and J genes are TRBV30 and TRBJ2-3; 10 bases are shared with TRBD2. The CDR3 sequence is 15 residues long. V lost 3 bases, J lost 2 bases, and 5 bases stayed unmatched. Per germline, CDR1 GTSNPN and CDR2 SVGIG (reference sequence). The CDR3 sequence is CAWSRTSGLTDTQYF. CDR3 coding DNA: TGTGCCTGGAGCAGGACTAGCGGACTCACAGATACGCAGTATTTT. Full variable domain (remainder filled in from reference TRBV30 and TRBJ2-3): SQTIHQWPATLVQPVGSPLSLECTVEGTSNPNLYWYRQAAGRGLQLLFYSVGIGQISSEVPQNLSASRPQDRQFILSSKKLLLSDSGFYLCAWSRTSGLTDTQYFGPGTRLTVL.

CDR3 DNA: TGCGCCAGCAGCTCTGGACAGGGGATCATGAACACTGAAGCTTTCTTT. Translating it yields CASSSGQGIMNTEAFF. The chain links TRBV5-1 to TRBJ1-1, with TRBD1 identical over 9 bases. V trimming: 3 bases; J trimming: 0 bases; junction bases outside the gene matches: 6. Germline V CDR1 and CDR2: SGHRS, YFSETQ. The CDR3 runs 16 residues.

The rearrangement joins TRBV30 to TRBJ1-1, with D unresolved. V was clipped by 5 bases and J by 9 bases, with 13 bases between them. Germline V gives CDR1 GTSNPN, CDR2 SVGIG (reference sequence). The CDR3 runs to 11 residues. This CDR3 is CAWGLDIKAFF. CDR3 in DNA: TGTGCCTGGGGCTTAGACATCAAAGCTTTCTTT.

The J gene is TRBJ2-3, the V gene TRBV24-1; tentatively, D is TRBD2 (6 bases). Germline CDR1 and CDR2: KGHDR and SFDVKD. The CDR3 consists of 16 residues. V was clipped by 3 bases and J by 5 bases, with 17 bases between them. CDR3 sequence: CATSDPRSEGGDTQYF. The CDR3 bases are TGTGCCACCAGTGATCCTCGTAGTGAGGGAGGAGATACGCAGTATTTT.

On this clone itself: One end of the junction does not line up with germline, which may come from a read error. The chain uses TRBV6-5 and TRBJ2-7; 9 nucleotides agree with TRBD1. The CDR3 extends over 15 amino acids. Germline V gives CDR1 MNHEY, CDR2 SVGAGI. The CDR3: CASSSGTGNLYELYF. CDR3 sequence (DNA): TGTGCCAGCAGCTCAGGGACAGGGAACCTCTACGAGCTGTACTTC.